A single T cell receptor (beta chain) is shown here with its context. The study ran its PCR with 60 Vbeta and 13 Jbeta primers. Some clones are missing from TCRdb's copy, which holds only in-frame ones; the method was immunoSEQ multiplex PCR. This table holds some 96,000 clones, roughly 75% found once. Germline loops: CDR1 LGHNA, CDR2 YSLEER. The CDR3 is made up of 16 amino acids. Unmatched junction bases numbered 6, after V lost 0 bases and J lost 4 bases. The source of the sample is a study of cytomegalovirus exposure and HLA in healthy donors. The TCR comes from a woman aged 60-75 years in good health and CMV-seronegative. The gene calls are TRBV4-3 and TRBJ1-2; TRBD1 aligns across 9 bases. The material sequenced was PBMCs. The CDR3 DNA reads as TGCGCCAGCAGCCAAGATGGACAGGGGAGACCCTATGGCTACACCTTC. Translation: CASSQDGQGRPYGYTF.